This T cell receptor (beta chain) was captured in a study of blood T cell repertoires in COVID-19. Study-level information: The origin of the acute and convalescent COVID-19 samples was the United States, Italy and Spain.

Germline-derived CDR1 and CDR2 are SEHNR and FQNEAQ (reference sequence). Trimming stripped 5 bases from V and 0 bases from J, with 8 bases between. This CDR3 is built from 14 residues. Per the original data handling: Estimation of nucleated cell counts relied on the amplification of reference gene primers. Sequenced by immunoSEQ multiplex PCR; TCRdb stores in-frame clones only, minus some. V, J and clone size were drawn from that table, and D and trimming were deduced from the DNA. Here the sample spans tens of thousands of clones, about nine tenths being singletons. This clone is a singleton in its sample.

The sequence was collected from a man between 60 and 70 years old with acute or convalescent COVID-19. The chain joins TRBV7-9 to TRBJ1-3; D is ambiguous. The sample comprised peripheral blood. The DNA for the CDR3 is TGTGCCAGCAGCCTGAGTGCCTCTGGAAACACCATATATTTT. It translates to CASSLSASGNTIYF.